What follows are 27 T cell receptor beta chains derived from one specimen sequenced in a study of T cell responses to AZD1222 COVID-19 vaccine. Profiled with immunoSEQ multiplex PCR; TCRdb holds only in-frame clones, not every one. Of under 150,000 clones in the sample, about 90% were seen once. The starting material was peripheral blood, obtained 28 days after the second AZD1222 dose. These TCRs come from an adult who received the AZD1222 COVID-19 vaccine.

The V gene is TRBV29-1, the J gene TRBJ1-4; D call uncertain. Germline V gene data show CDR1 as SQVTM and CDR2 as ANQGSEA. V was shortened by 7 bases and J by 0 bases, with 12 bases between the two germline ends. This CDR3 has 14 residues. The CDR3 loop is CSATTPATNEKLFF. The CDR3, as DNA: TGCAGCGCCACGACCCCTGCAACTAATGAAAAACTGTTTTTT.

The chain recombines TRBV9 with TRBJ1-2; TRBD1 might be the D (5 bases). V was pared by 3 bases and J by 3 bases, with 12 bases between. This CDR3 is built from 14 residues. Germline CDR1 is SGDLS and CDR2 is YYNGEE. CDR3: CASSASGDDYGYTF. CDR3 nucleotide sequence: TGTGCCAGCAGCGCCTCGGGGGACGACTATGGCTACACCTTC.

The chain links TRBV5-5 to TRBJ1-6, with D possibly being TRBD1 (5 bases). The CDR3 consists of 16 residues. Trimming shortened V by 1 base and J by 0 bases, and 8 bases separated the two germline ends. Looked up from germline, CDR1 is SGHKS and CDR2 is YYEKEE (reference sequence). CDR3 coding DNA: TGTGCCAGCAGCTTGCAGGGAAGCTCCTATAATTCACCCCTCCACTTT. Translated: CASSLQGSSYNSPLHF.

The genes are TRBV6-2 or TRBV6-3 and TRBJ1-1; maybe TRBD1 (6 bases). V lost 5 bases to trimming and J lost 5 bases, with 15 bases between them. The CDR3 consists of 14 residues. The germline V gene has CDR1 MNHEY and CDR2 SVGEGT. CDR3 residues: CASSPGYTGTEAFF. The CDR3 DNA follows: TGTGCCAGCAGTCCCGGATACACAGGGACTGAAGCTTTCTTT.

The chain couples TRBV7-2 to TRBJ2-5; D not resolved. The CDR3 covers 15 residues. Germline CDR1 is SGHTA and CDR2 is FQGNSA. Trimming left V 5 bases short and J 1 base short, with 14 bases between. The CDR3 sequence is CASSTHSTPQETQYF. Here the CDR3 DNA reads TGTGCCAGCAGCACGCACTCCACCCCCCAAGAGACCCAGTACTTC.

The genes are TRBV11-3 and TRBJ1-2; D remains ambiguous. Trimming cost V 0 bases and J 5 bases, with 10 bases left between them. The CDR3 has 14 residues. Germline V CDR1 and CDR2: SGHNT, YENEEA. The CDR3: CASSLDSLGYGYTF. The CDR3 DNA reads TGTGCCAGCAGCTTAGACAGCCTGGGTTATGGCTACACCTTC.

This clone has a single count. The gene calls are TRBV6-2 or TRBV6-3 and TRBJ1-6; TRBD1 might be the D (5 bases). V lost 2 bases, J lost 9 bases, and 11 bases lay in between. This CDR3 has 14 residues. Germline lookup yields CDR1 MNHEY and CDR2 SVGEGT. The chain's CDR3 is CASSYVGRASPLHF. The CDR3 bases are TGTGCCAGCAGTTACGTGGGGCGCGCTTCACCCCTCCACTTT.

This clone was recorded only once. CDR3 region: CASSHLGTPGELFF. The CDR3 DNA sequence: TGTGCCAGCAGCCACCTCGGGACCCCCGGGGAGCTGTTTTTT. The chain couples TRBV3-1 (or the pseudogene TRBV3-2) to TRBJ2-2; D assignment may be TRBD1 or TRBD2 (5 bases each). The CDR3 runs to 14 residues. Germline V gene lookup returns CDR1 LGHDT and CDR2 YNNKEL (reference sequence). The V end lost 3 bases, the J end lost 6 bases, and 11 bases lay between the germline ends.

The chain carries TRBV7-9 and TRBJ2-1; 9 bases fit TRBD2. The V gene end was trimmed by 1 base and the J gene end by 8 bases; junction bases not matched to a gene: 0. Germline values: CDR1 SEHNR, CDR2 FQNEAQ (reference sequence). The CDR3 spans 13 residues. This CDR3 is CASSLGTSDEQFF. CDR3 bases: TGTGCCAGCAGCTTAGGGACTAGCGATGAGCAGTTCTTC.

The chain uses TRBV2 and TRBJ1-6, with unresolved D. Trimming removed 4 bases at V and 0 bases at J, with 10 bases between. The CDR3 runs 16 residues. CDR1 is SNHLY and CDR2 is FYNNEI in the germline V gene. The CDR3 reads CASSAQLSSYNSPLHF. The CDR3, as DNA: TGTGCCAGCAGTGCTCAATTGAGCTCCTATAATTCACCCCTCCACTTT. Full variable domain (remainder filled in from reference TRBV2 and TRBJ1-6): EPEVTQTPSHQVTQMGQEVILRCVPISNHLYFYWYRQILGQKVEFLVSFYNNEISEKSEIFDDQFSVERPDGSNFTLKIRSTKLEDSAMYFCASSAQLSSYNSPLHFGNGTRLTVT.

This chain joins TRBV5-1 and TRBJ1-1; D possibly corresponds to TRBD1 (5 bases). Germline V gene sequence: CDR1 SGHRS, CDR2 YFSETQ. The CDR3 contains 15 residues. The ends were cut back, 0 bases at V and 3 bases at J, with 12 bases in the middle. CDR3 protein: CASSLVQGGYTEAFF. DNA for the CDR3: TGCGCCAGCAGCTTGGTCCAGGGAGGATACACTGAAGCTTTCTTT.

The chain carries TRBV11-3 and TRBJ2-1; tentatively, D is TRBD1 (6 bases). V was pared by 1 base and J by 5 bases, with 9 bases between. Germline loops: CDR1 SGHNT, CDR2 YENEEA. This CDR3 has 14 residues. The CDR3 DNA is TGTGCCAGCAGCTTAGGGGGGCTCCACAATGAGCAGTTCTTC. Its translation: CASSLGGLHNEQFF.

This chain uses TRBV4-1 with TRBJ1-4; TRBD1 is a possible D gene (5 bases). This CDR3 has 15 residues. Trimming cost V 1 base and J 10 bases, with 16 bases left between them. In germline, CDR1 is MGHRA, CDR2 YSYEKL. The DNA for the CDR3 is TGCGCCAGCAGCCAAGGTACAGAGGGGCGAGGAAAACTGTTTTTT. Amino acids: CASSQGTEGRGKLFF.

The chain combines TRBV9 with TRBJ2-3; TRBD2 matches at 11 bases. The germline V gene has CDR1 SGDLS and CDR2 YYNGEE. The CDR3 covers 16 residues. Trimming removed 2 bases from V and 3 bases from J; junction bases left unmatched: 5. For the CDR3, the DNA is TGTGCCAGCAGCGTGTTAGCGGGGGGGCCTACAGATACGCAGTATTTT. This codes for CASSVLAGGPTDTQYF.

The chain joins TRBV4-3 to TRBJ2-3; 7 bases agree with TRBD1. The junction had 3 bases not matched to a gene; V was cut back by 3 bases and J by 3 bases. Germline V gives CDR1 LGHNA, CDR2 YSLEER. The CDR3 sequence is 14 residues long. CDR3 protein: CASSQDRHTDTQYF. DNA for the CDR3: TGCGCCAGCAGCCAGGACAGGCATACAGATACGCAGTATTTT.

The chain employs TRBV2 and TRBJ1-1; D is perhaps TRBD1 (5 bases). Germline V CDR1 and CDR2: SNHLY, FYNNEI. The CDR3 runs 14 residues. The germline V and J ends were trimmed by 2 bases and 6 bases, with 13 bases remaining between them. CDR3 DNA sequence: TGTGCCAGCAGTGAATGGGGTAGGGGCGCTGAAGCTTTCTTT. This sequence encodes CASSEWGRGAEAFF.

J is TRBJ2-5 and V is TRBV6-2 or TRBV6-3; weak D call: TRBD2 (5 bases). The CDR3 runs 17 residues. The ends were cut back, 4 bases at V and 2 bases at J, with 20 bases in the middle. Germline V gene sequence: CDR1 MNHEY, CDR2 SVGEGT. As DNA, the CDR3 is TGTGCCAGCAGTTCTTTCCTCCTGAGCGGCCTACAAGAGACCCAGTACTTC. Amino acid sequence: CASSSFLLSGLQETQYF.

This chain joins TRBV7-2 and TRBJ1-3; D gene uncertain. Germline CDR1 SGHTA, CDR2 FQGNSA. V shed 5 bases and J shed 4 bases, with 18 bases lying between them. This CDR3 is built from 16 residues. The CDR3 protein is CASSRGQLHAGNTIYF. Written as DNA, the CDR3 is TGTGCCAGCAGCCGGGGTCAGCTCCACGCGGGAAACACCATATATTTT.

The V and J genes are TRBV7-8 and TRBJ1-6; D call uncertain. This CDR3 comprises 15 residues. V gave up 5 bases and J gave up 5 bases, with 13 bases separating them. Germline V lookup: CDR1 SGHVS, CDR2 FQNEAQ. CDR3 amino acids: CASSLDLSHNSPLHF. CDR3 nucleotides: TGTGCCAGCAGCCTAGATTTGTCCCATAATTCACCCCTCCACTTT.

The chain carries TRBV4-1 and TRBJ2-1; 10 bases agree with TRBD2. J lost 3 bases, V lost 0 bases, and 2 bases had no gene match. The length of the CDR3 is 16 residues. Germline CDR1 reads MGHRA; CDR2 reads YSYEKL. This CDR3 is CASSQDRTSGYNEQFF. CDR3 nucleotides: TGCGCCAGCAGCCAAGATCGGACTAGCGGCTACAATGAGCAGTTCTTC.

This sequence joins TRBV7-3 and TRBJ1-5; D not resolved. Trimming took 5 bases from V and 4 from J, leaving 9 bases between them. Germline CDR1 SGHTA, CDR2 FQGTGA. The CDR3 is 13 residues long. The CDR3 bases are TGTGCCAGCAGCCTTGGGGTAAATCAGCCCCAGCATTTT. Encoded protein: CASSLGVNQPQHF.

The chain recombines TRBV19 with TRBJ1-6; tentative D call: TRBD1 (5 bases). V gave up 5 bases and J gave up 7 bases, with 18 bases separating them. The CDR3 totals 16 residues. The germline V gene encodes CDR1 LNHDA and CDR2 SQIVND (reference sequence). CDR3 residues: CASSALRAGSNSPLHF. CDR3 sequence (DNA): TGTGCCAGTAGTGCTCTCAGGGCAGGTTCCAATTCACCCCTCCACTTT.

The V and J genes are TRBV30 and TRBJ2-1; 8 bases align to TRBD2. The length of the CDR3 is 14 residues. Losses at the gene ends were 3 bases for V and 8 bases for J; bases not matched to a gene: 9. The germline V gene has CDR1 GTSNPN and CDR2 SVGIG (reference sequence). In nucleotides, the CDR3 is TGTGCCTGGAGCCGGGGACTAGTCAGTGATGAGCAGTTCTTC. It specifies CAWSRGLVSDEQFF.

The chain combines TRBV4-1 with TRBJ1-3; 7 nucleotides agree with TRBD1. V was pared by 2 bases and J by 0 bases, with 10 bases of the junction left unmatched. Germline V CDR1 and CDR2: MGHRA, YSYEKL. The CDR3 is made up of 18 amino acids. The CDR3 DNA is TGCGCCAGCAGCCAATGGACAGGTAGCCTTGGCTCTGGAAACACCATATATTTT. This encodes CASSQWTGSLGSGNTIYF.

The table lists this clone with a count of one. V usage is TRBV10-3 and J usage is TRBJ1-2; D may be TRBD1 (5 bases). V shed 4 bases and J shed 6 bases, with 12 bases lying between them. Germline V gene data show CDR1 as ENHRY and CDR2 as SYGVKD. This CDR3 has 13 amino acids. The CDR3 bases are TGTGCCATCAGTGGAGGCCAGGGAGATGGCTACACCTTC. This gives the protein CAISGGQGDGYTF.

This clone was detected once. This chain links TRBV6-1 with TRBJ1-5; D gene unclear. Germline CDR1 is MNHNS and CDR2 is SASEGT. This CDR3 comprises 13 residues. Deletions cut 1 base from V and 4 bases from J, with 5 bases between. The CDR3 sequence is CASSEVPNQPQHF. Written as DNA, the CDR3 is TGTGCCAGCAGTGAAGTTCCAAATCAGCCCCAGCATTTT.

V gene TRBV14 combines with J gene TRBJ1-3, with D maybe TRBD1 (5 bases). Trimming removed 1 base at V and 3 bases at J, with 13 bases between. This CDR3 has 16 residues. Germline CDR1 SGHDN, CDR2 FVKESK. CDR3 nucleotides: TGTGCCAGCAGCCAAGTCCTGGGGGTCGGTGGAAACACCATATATTTT. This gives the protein CASSQVLGVGGNTIYF.